The present T cell receptor beta chain was sequenced within a study of blood T cell repertoires in COVID-19. Study-wide background: COVID-19 samples from acute and convalescent phases originated in the United States, Italy and Spain. In each case, the material was cDNA or gDNA derived from T cells, B-cell-depleted T cells, or PBMCs.

CDR3 size: 11 residues. Germline assignment: CDR1 DFQATT and CDR2 SNEGSKA (reference sequence). After removal of 2 bases from V and 7 bases from J, the junction contained 1 base not matched to a gene. Seattle patients were enrolled while actively infected and followed longitudinally. This clone came up once. In the original workflow: By means of reference gene primer amplification, nucleated cell counts were estimated. Sequencing was performed with immunoSEQ multiplex PCR; in TCRdb, only in-frame clones are kept and a portion is missing. The DNA was the basis for D and trimming; V, J and clone size are from that table. The sample lists 150,000 to 200,000 clones, more than 75% seen once, with less than 3% in the top ten.

The receptor comes from a woman at least 80 years old with COVID-19, enrolled during active disease. The rearrangement links TRBV20-1 to TRBJ2-7; TRBD1 agrees at 8 bases. Material for sequencing was peripheral blood. CDR3: CSARQGAEQYF. The CDR3 DNA reads as TGCAGTGCTAGACAGGGGGCGGAGCAGTACTTC.